The sequence of this T cell receptor (beta chain) was determined in a study of vaccination effects on CD4 cells after COVID-19. Ahead of sequencing, the ViraFEST assay grew antigen-specific CD4+ T cells using viral peptide pools. Culture proceeded for nine to ten days, and CD4+ T cells were then isolated. Previously uninfected by SARS-CoV-2, the vaccine recipients also showed negative nucleocapsid antibodies. A half-volume exchange with IL-2 medium occurred on days 3 and 7. Sequencing was performed with immunoSEQ multiplex PCR; in TCRdb, only in-frame clones are kept and a portion is missing. The repertoire includes tens of thousands of clones, around 72% of them detected once, and 15% to 20% sits in the top ten. Germline loops: CDR1 MDHEN, CDR2 SYDVKM. V lost 7 bases and J lost 2, with 12 bases in between. The CDR3 has 13 amino acids. In the case of this clone: Its target is unknown.

The receptor was derived from a human donor who received a COVID-19 vaccine. The chain combines TRBV28 with TRBJ2-7; possibly TRBD2 for D (5 bases). The sequencing used CD4+ T cells from PBMCs cultured with HCoV-NL63 spike peptides, collected before COVID-19 vaccination. The CDR3 region is CASTGNSPYEQYF. In DNA form, the CDR3 reads TGTGCCAGCACGGGGAACAGCCCCTACGAGCAGTACTTC.